These 30 T cell receptor beta chains were sequenced from one sample in a study of blood T cell repertoires in COVID-19. The repertoire was sequenced with immunoSEQ multiplex PCR; TCRdb's copy has only in-frame clones and lacks some. The repertoire holds some 330,000 clones, with more than 75% as singletons. The sequencing sample was made of PBMCs or T cells enriched from blood (not recorded which). These receptors were taken from a man aged 40-49 years in a cohort exposed to, infected with or recovered from COVID-19 (not recorded which).

The gene calls are TRBV5-8 and TRBJ1-4; D is perhaps TRBD1 (5 bases). Germline V gene sequence: CDR1 SGHTS, CDR2 YDEGEE. V shed 4 bases and J shed 1 base, with 11 bases lying between them. CDR3 length: 15 amino acids. The CDR3 nucleotides read TGTGCCAGCAGCCCGGGGGTGGGAACTAATGAAAAACTGTTTTTT. Protein product: CASSPGVGTNEKLFF.

The chain links TRBV28 to TRBJ1-1; TRBD1 might be the D (5 bases). V lost 2 bases to trimming and J lost 1 base, with 17 bases between them. Germline V gene sequence: CDR1 MDHEN, CDR2 SYDVKM. The CDR3 runs to 17 residues. CDR3 protein: CASSLGNSGGGNTEAFF. DNA of the CDR3: TGTGCCAGCAGTTTAGGGAACAGTGGGGGGGGGAACACTGAAGCTTTCTTT.

The chain carries TRBV24-1 and TRBJ2-1; 9 bases agree with TRBD1. The CDR3 spans 15 residues. Germline CDR1 and CDR2: KGHDR and SFDVKD. J was trimmed by 8 bases and V by 3 bases; bases with no gene match: 7. In DNA, the CDR3 is TGTGCCACCAGTGATCTTGGACAGGGGATGGATGAGCAGTTCTTC. As protein: CATSDLGQGMDEQFF.

V and J are TRBV28 and TRBJ2-5; tentative D call: TRBD2 (5 bases). Germline CDR1 is MDHEN and CDR2 is SYDVKM. With 7 bases removed from V and 1 base from J, the gap between germline ends came to 13 bases. This CDR3 is 14 amino acids long. DNA of the CDR3: TGTGCCAGCACCCAAGGACGGGGCCAAGAGACCCAGTACTTC. Protein sequence: CASTQGRGQETQYF.

The CDR3 here is CASTMEGSALHF. The CDR3 nucleotides are TGTGCCAGCACCATGGAGGGAAGCGCCCTCCACTTT. The gene calls are TRBV6-5 and TRBJ1-6, with D uncertain. The germline CDR1 and CDR2 sequences are MNHEY and SVGAGI. The ends were cut back, 7 bases at V and 14 bases at J, with 15 bases in the middle. The CDR3 has 12 residues.

The chain links TRBV18 to TRBJ1-4; tentatively, D is TRBD1 (5 bases). The V end was cut by 6 bases, the J end by 8 bases, with 13 bases between. Germline V CDR1 and CDR2: KGHSH, LQKENI. This CDR3 contains 13 residues. This chain's CDR3 is CASSTPSGEKLFF. The CDR3 DNA reads TGTGCCAGCTCGACCCCCTCAGGGGAAAAACTGTTTTTT.

The chain uses TRBV27 and TRBJ1-1, with 7 bases that match TRBD1. V was clipped by 4 bases and J by 6 bases; unmatched bases: 11. This CDR3 has 15 amino acids. In germline, CDR1 is MNHEY, CDR2 SMNVEV (reference sequence). CDR3 sequence (DNA): TGTGCCAGCAGTTCTCGGACAGGACGGAGGGCTGAAGCTTTCTTT. Amino acid sequence: CASSSRTGRRAEAFF.

This clone was seen only once. V and J are TRBV7-9 and TRBJ2-7; perhaps TRBD1 as D (8 bases). The germline CDR1 and CDR2 sequences are SEHNR and FQNEAQ (reference sequence). Trimming cost V 4 bases and J 7 bases, with 20 bases left between them. This CDR3 contains 15 residues. The CDR3 DNA is TGTGCCAGCAGCTCCGGGGGGCAGGGGGCGAGTGAGCAGTACTTC. Residues: CASSSGGQGASEQYF.

This clone showed up just once. The genes are TRBV4-1 and TRBJ2-1, with D possibly TRBD2 on 5 matching bases. This CDR3 region has 14 residues. Germline CDR1 MGHRA, CDR2 YSYEKL. Trimming shortened V by 1 base and J by 5 bases, and 9 bases separated the two germline ends. CDR3 protein: CASSQGGADNEQFF. The CDR3 DNA sequence: TGCGCCAGCAGCCAAGGGGGAGCGGACAATGAGCAGTTCTTC.

The J gene is TRBJ2-3, the V gene TRBV11-3, with 11 nucleotides matching TRBD2. The V gene end was trimmed by 5 bases and the J gene end by 3 bases; junction bases not matched to a gene: 13. The CDR3 is made up of 18 amino acids. Germline assignment: CDR1 SGHNT and CDR2 YENEEA. CDR3 sequence (DNA): TGTGCCAGCAGCATCACTAGCGGGAGTCCAACACGGACAGATACGCAGTATTTT. It encodes CASSITSGSPTRTDTQYF. Together with reference TRBV11-3 and TRBJ2-3, the CDR3 gives the full variable domain: EAGVVQSPRYKIIEKKQPVAFWCNPISGHNTLYWYLQNLGQGPELLIRYENEEAVDDSQLPKDRFSAERLKGVDSTLKIQPAELGDSAVYLCASSITSGSPTRTDTQYFGPGTRLTVL.

V usage is TRBV10-3 and J usage is TRBJ2-2, with TRBD2 identical over 10 bases. V was clipped by 11 bases and J by 2 bases; unmatched bases: 8. Germline V CDR1 and CDR2: ENHRY, SYGVKD. This CDR3 comprises 15 residues. The DNA for the CDR3 is TGTGCCGTACAGAGGACTAGCGGAAACACCGGGGAGCTGTTTTTT. As protein: CAVQRTSGNTGELFF.

This clone was observed once. The chain couples TRBV27 to TRBJ2-5; 10 nucleotides line up with TRBD1. Germline V gene sequence: CDR1 MNHEY, CDR2 SMNVEV (reference sequence). Losses at the gene ends were 6 bases for V and 5 bases for J; bases not matched to a gene: 6. This CDR3 comprises 14 residues. CDR3 nucleotides: TGTGCCAGCAGCGACAGGACAGGGGGTGAGACCCAGTACTTC. Its translation: CASSDRTGGETQYF.

The CDR3 bases are TGCGCCAGCAGCTTGGGGACAGGGGCCTTAAACATTCAGTACTTC. Its protein product is CASSLGTGALNIQYF. The rearrangement uses TRBV5-1 and TRBJ2-4; TRBD1 agrees at 9 bases. CDR3 length: 15 amino acids. J was trimmed by 6 bases and V by 0 bases; bases with no gene match: 4. CDR1 is SGHRS and CDR2 is YFSETQ in the germline V gene.

The chain carries TRBV5-1 and TRBJ1-1; D is possibly TRBD1 (5 bases). Looked up from germline, CDR1 is SGHRS and CDR2 is YFSETQ. Trimming left V 4 bases short and J 6 bases short, with 10 bases between. The CDR3 is 12 residues long. The CDR3 is CASSIGHAEAFF. In DNA form, the CDR3 reads TGCGCCAGCAGCATCGGACACGCTGAAGCTTTCTTT.

The V gene is TRBV9, the J gene TRBJ2-2; TRBD2 agrees at 9 bases. Trimming cost V 0 bases and J 7 bases; bases outside gene matches: 4. The length of the CDR3 is 15 residues. From germline, CDR1 is SGDLS and CDR2 YYNGEE. CDR3 protein: CASSVEASGIGELFF. The DNA of the CDR3 is TGTGCCAGCAGCGTAGAGGCTAGCGGGATCGGGGAGCTGTTTTTT. Together with reference TRBV9 and TRBJ2-2, the CDR3 gives the full variable domain: DSGVTQTPKHLITATGQRVTLRCSPRSGDLSVYWYQQSLDQGLQFLIQYYNGEERAKGNILERFSAQQFPDLHSELNLSSLELGDSALYFCASSVEASGIGELFFGEGSRLTVL.

This clone has only a few counts. J is TRBJ1-3 and V is TRBV5-4, with D perhaps matching TRBD1 (6 bases). Trimming took 4 bases from V and 3 from J, leaving 11 bases between them. The CDR3 is made up of 14 amino acids. Germline V CDR1 and CDR2: SGHNT, YYREEE (reference sequence). For the CDR3, the DNA is TGTGCCAGCAGCAGCGGACAGCTTGGAAACACCATATATTTT. Amino acids: CASSSGQLGNTIYF.

The V call is TRBV5-1, the J call TRBJ2-6, with a weak D call TRBD2 (5 bases). The CDR3 totals 15 residues. Trimming removed 2 bases from V and 2 bases from J, with 8 bases in between. CDR1 SGHRS and CDR2 YFSETQ come from the germline V gene. The CDR3 DNA sequence: TGCGCCAGCAGCTTATCCGGGGCTGGGGCCAACGTCCTGACTTTC. Amino acids: CASSLSGAGANVLTF.

This clone was detected only a few times. The rearrangement joins TRBV5-1 to TRBJ2-6; 11 bases match TRBD1. Looked up from germline, CDR1 is SGHRS and CDR2 is YFSETQ. The CDR3 is made up of 17 amino acids. J lost 3 bases, V lost 3 bases, and 5 bases had no gene match. This chain's CDR3 is CASSSRTGGNGANVLTF. The CDR3 coding sequence is TGCGCCAGCAGCTCCAGGACAGGGGGCAATGGGGCCAACGTCCTGACTTTC.

The J gene is TRBJ2-2, the V gene TRBV10-3, with a tentative D call TRBD2 (5 bases). This CDR3 spans 16 amino acids. The germline V gene has CDR1 ENHRY and CDR2 SYGVKD. Trimming took 2 bases from V and 2 from J, leaving 12 bases between them. DNA of the CDR3: TGTGCCATCAGTGAGGTCCGGACTTCTAACACCGGGGAGCTGTTTTTT. Encoded protein: CAISEVRTSNTGELFF.

The rearrangement links TRBV9 to TRBJ1-5; 7 bases are a match to TRBD1. The germline CDR1 and CDR2 sequences are SGDLS and YYNGEE. Germline trimming cut 4 bases from V and 2 bases from J; bases unmatched to any gene: 3. The CDR3 sequence is 14 residues long. CDR3 sequence reads: CASSPDRGNQPQHF. The CDR3, as DNA: TGTGCCAGCAGCCCAGACAGGGGCAATCAGCCCCAGCATTTT.

CDR3 coding DNA: TGTGCCAGCAGCTTGGTAGCAGGGGACAACTATGGCTACACCTTC. Its translation: CASSLVAGDNYGYTF. The rearrangement joins TRBV5-4 to TRBJ1-2; perhaps TRBD1 as D (6 bases). The CDR3 has 15 residues. Germline V gene lookup returns CDR1 SGHNT and CDR2 YYREEE (reference sequence). V lost 0 bases, J lost 2 bases, and 11 bases lay in between. Looking up the rest from reference TRBV5-4 and TRBJ1-2 gives the full variable domain: ETGVTQSPTHLIKTRGQQVTLRCSSQSGHNTVSWYQQALGQGPQFIFQYYREEENGRGNFPPRFSGLQFPNYSSELNVNALELDDSALYLCASSLVAGDNYGYTFGSGTRLTVV.

The chain carries TRBV5-1 and TRBJ2-2; possibly TRBD2 for D (6 bases). V gave up 7 bases and J gave up 3 bases, with 16 bases separating them. The CDR3 has 15 residues. Germline V gene lookup returns CDR1 SGHRS and CDR2 YFSETQ. CDR3: CASLARGGDTGELFF. The CDR3 nucleotides read TGCGCCAGCCTTGCTAGGGGCGGGGACACCGGGGAGCTGTTTTTT. Full variable domain (rest looked up from reference TRBV5-1 and TRBJ2-2): KAGVTQTPRYLIKTRGQQVTLSCSPISGHRSVSWYQQTPGQGLQFLFEYFSETQRNKGNFPGRFSGRQFSNSRSEMNVSTLELGDSALYLCASLARGGDTGELFFGEGSRLTVL.

This rearrangement joins TRBV9 to TRBJ1-6, with TRBD1 identical over 8 bases. CDR1 is SGDLS and CDR2 is YYNGEE in the germline V gene. The CDR3 consists of 15 residues. The J segment lost 6 bases and the V segment lost 3 bases, leaving 5 bases of the junction unmatched. In nucleotides, the CDR3 is TGTGCCAGCAGCGCAACCCAGGGGGCTAATTCACCCCTCCACTTT. Protein product: CASSATQGANSPLHF. The full variable domain, in which reference TRBV9 and TRBJ1-6 provide the parts outside the CDR3, is DSGVTQTPKHLITATGQRVTLRCSPRSGDLSVYWYQQSLDQGLQFLIQYYNGEERAKGNILERFSAQQFPDLHSELNLSSLELGDSALYFCASSATQGANSPLHFGNGTRLTVT.

The chain carries TRBV29-1 and TRBJ1-6; 8 positions match TRBD1. V lost 5 bases and J lost 5; bases outside the gene matches: 8. The germline gives CDR1 SQVTM, CDR2 ANQGSEA. The CDR3 loop spans 15 amino acids. The CDR3 loop is CSVRITGGNNSPLHF. The DNA for the CDR3 is TGCAGCGTTCGAATAACAGGGGGGAATAATTCACCCCTCCACTTT.

The V call is TRBV5-5, the J call TRBJ1-6, with D perhaps TRBD1 (5 bases). Trimming removed 0 bases from V and 11 bases from J, with 15 bases in between. Germline CDR1 reads SGHKS; CDR2 reads YYEKEE (reference sequence). The CDR3 has 15 residues. The CDR3 reads CASSLVTVAWAPLHF. CDR3 nucleotides: TGTGCCAGCAGCTTGGTGACAGTGGCATGGGCACCCCTCCACTTT.

The V and J genes are TRBV6-4 and TRBJ2-1; 7 bases agree with TRBD1. The CDR3 loop spans 13 amino acids. The V segment lost 1 base and the J segment 9 bases; nucleotides outside the gene matches: 3. Per germline, CDR1 MRHNA and CDR2 SNTAGT. The CDR3 loop is CASSDLGGGEQFF. For the CDR3, the DNA is TGTGCCAGCAGTGACTTAGGGGGCGGTGAGCAGTTCTTC.

J is TRBJ2-1 and V is TRBV24-1, with 8 bases lining up with TRBD2. The CDR3 totals 17 residues. The junction had 7 bases not matched to a gene; V was cut back by 3 bases and J by 1 base. Looked up from germline, CDR1 is KGHDR and CDR2 is SFDVKD. DNA for the CDR3: TGTGCCACCAGTGATGCGGGCGGACTAGCTTCCTACAATGAGCAGTTCTTC. It translates to CATSDAGGLASYNEQFF.

The CDR3 sequence: CASSSLGGASYNSPLHF. The CDR3 coding sequence is TGTGCCAGCTCTTCGTTAGGGGGGGCGTCGTATAATTCACCCCTCCACTTT. The rearrangement links TRBV18 to TRBJ1-6; weak D call: TRBD1 (6 bases). Germline CDR1 KGHSH, CDR2 LQKENI. This CDR3 region has 17 residues. The V gene lost 6 bases and the J gene lost 4 bases, with 19 bases spanning the gap.

V and J are TRBV5-1 and TRBJ2-5; the D gene is possibly TRBD1 (6 bases). Trimming cost V 1 base and J 5 bases, with 15 bases left between them. In germline, CDR1 is SGHRS, CDR2 YFSETQ. The CDR3 loop spans 15 amino acids. The DNA for the CDR3 is TGCGCCAGCAGCTTGCTGAGGGGGACCAAGGAGACCCAGTACTTC. Protein sequence: CASSLLRGTKETQYF.

The chain employs TRBV15 and TRBJ1-6; tentatively, D is TRBD1 (5 bases). The germline gives CDR1 LNHNV, CDR2 YYDKDF (reference sequence). The CDR3 has 14 residues. Trimming stripped 6 bases from V and 3 bases from J, with 9 bases between. The DNA for the CDR3 is TGTGCCACCAGGGCGGGGGTCTATAATTCACCCCTCCACTTT. Translating it yields CATRAGVYNSPLHF.